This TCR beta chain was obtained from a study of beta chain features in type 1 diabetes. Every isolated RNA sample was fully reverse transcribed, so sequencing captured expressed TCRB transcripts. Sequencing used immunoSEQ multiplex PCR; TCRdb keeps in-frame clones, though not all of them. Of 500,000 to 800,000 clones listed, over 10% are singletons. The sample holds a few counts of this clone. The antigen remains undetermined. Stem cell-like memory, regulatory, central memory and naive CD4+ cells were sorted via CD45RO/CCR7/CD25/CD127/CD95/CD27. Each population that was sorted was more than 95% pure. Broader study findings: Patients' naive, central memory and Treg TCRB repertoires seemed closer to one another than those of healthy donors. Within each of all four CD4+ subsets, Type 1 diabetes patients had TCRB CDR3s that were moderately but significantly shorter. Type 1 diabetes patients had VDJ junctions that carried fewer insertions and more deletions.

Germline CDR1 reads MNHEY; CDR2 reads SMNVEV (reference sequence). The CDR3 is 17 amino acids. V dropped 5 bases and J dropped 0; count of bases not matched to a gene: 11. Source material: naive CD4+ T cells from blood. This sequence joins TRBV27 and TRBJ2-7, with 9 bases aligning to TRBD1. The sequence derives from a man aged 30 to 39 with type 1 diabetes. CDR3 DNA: TGTGCCAGCAGTCTCCTCGGACAGGGGATACCCTCCTACGAGCAGTACTTC. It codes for CASSLLGQGIPSYEQYF.